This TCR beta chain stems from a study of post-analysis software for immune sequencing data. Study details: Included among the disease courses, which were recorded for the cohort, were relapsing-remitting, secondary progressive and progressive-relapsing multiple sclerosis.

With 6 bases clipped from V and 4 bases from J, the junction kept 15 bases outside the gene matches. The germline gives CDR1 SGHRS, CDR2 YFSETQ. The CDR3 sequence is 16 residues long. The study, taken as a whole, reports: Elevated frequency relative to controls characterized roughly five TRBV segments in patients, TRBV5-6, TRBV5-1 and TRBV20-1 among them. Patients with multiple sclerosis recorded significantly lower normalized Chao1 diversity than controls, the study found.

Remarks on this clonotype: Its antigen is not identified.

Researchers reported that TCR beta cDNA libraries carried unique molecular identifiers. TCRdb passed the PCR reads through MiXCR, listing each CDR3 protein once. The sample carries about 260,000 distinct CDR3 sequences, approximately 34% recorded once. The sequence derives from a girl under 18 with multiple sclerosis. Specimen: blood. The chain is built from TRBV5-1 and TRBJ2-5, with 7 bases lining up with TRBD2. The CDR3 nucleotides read TGCGCCAGCACCGCGGGAGACCGACCGACTTTAGAGACCCAGTACTTC. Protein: CASTAGDRPTLETQYF.